These 2 T cell receptor beta chains were all obtained from the same sample, sequenced in a study of post-analysis software for immune sequencing data. Study-level points and caveats: Elevated frequency relative to controls characterized 4 or 5 TRBV segments in patients, TRBV5-6, TRBV5-1 and TRBV20-1 among them.

Their recognized antigens are unknown. Unique molecular identifiers were carried by the TCR beta cDNA libraries. TCRdb re-called the PCR reads through MiXCR, storing one row per CDR3 protein. The sample comprises roughly 570,000 distinct CDR3 sequences, roughly 34% of which are singletons, and around 6.1% rests with the top ten. The sequenced material came from blood. The source of these receptors is a girl aged 2 to 17 with multiple sclerosis.

Comment on this clonotype: One end of the junction does not line up with germline, which may come from a read error. The V gene is TRBV5-6, the J gene TRBJ1-2; D gene unclear. Per germline, CDR1 SGHDT and CDR2 YYEEEE. This CDR3 spans 14 amino acids. The CDR3 DNA reads TGTGCCGGCAGCTATGATAGGTCAAAACGGGGCTACACCTTC. It is translated as CAGSYDRSKRGYTF.

In DNA form, the CDR3 reads TGTGCCAGCAGTTTAGGACTAGTGGCTGAGCAGTTCTTC. Translation gives CASSLGLVAEQFF. The chain carries TRBV6-5 and TRBJ2-1; 7 nucleotides line up with TRBD2. This CDR3 has 13 residues. With 4 bases clipped from V and 9 bases from J, the junction kept 6 bases outside the gene matches. Germline loops: CDR1 MNHEY, CDR2 SVGAGI.